This T cell receptor beta chain originates from a study of blood T cell repertoires in COVID-19. Study-level information: From the United States, Italy and Spain came samples of acute and convalescent COVID-19. Sources were T cells, B-cell-depleted T cells, or PBMCs; the material itself was cDNA or gDNA.

Seattle cases were enrolled at active infection and followed longitudinally. V lost 8 bases, J lost 3 bases, and 7 bases stayed unmatched. The CDR3 is 14 residues long. Germline lookup yields CDR1 SNHLY and CDR2 FYNNEI. In the source study's methods: Reference gene primer amplification gave nucleated cell count estimates. TCRdb's copy holds only in-frame clones and misses some; the assay was immunoSEQ multiplex PCR. V and J calls and clone size are given by that table; D and trimming were obtained from the DNA. Among roughly 200,000 clones listed, under 85% were seen once. V gene TRBV2 combines with J gene TRBJ2-5; 9 bases fit TRBD1. This clonotype was sampled from a woman older than 75 with COVID-19, enrolled during active disease. The sequencing input was peripheral blood. The CDR3 DNA reads TGTGCCAGCCTCCGGGACAGGGCTAAAGAGACCCAGTACTTC. Translated: CASLRDRAKETQYF.